The source of this T cell receptor (beta chain) is a study of blood T cells in healthy people across ages. Study conclusions and caveats: As age increased, TCR beta diversity per million T cells fell in a roughly linear fashion.

It was with a sample-barcoded 5' primer and a J-beta primer mix that a second PCR of roughly 7 to 12 cycles was run. Each CDR3 protein is one row after TCRdb ran MiXCR on the 5' RACE reads. This table has 800,000 to 1,000,000 distinct CDR3 sequences, roughly 43% appearing once. In the case of this clonotype: Its target is unknown.

The CDR3 runs to 15 residues. Per the germline V gene, CDR1 is SGHVS and CDR2 is FQNEAQ. The J gene is TRBJ2-5, the V gene TRBV7-8, with 8 nucleotides matching TRBD2. The J call is doubtful: the DNA matches TRBJ2-7 better. The receptor was isolated from a man aged 25-45 years in good health. The sequenced sample was blood. CDR3 DNA sequence: TGTGCCAGCAGCTTAGGCGGGGGGTCTACCTACGAGCAGTACTTC. Amino acids: CASSLGGGSTYEQYF.